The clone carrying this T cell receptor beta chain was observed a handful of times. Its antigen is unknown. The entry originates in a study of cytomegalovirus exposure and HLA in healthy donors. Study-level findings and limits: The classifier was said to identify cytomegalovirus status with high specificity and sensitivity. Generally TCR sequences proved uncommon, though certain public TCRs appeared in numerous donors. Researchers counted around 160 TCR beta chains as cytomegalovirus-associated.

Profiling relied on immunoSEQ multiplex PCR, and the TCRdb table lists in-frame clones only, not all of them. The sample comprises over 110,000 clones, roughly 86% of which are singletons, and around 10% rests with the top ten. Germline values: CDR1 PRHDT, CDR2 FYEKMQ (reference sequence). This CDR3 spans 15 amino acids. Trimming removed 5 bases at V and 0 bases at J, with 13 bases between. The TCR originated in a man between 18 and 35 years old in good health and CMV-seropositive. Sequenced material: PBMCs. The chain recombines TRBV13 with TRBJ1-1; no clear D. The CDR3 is CASSPYDTMNTEAFF. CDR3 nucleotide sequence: TGTGCCAGCAGCCCTTACGATACAATGAACACTGAAGCTTTCTTT.